Presented here are 9 T cell receptor beta chains from one specimen sequenced in a study of regulatory T cells in long-lasting Graves disease. The time point denotes: newly diagnosed GD, antithyroid drugs for less than 3 months. The TCR library used RNA extracted from PBMCs. Combining iRepertoire HTBI primers with Arm-PCR of CDR3 regions, the authors built TCR beta libraries. TCRdb re-analysed the multiplex PCR reads in MiXCR, keeping a single row per CDR3 protein. The sample holds about 450,000 distinct CDR3 sequences, less than 15% seen once. These records were also assigned to another study, of T cells in Graves' hyperthyroidism and ophthalmopathy.

The material sequenced was peripheral blood mononuclear cells (PBMCs), taken at new diagnosis, from a patient treated with antithyroid drugs. The receptors originated from a woman aged 50 to 60 with Graves disease.

This clonotype was seen at least ten times. V and J are TRBV5-6 and TRBJ2-3, with D possibly being TRBD1 (7 bases). The germline CDR1 and CDR2 sequences are SGHDT and YYEEEE. V lost 3 bases to trimming and J lost 3 bases, with 14 bases between them. CDR3 size: 15 residues. CDR3 amino acids: CASSSEGARTDTQYF. The CDR3 DNA sequence: TGTGCCAGCAGCTCGGAGGGGGCGCGGACAGATACGCAGTATTTT. The full variable domain, with the rest looked up from reference TRBV5-6 and TRBJ2-3, is DAGVTQSPTHLIKTRGQQVTLRCSPKSGHDTVSWYQQALGQGPQFIFQYYEEEERQRGNFPDRFSGHQFPNYSSELNVNALLLGDSALYLCASSSEGARTDTQYFGPGTRLTVL.

The table lists this clonotype with many counts. The rearrangement uses TRBV3-1 and TRBJ2-7; TRBD2 aligns across 14 bases. Germline V gene lookup returns CDR1 LGHDT and CDR2 YNNKEL (reference sequence). Trimming cost V 2 bases and J 4 bases; bases outside gene matches: 4. The length of the CDR3 is 16 residues. The CDR3 here is CASSQYGTSGSYEQYF. The CDR3 DNA is TGTGCCAGCAGCCAATACGGGACTAGCGGGAGTTACGAGCAGTACTTC.

In its sample, this clonotype was seen many times. The CDR3 sequence: CASNPWGTGELFF. The DNA for the CDR3 is TGTGCCAGCAACCCGTGGGGTACCGGGGAGCTGTTTTTT. The chain has TRBV27 and TRBJ2-2; D not certain. The CDR3 is 13 amino acids. Germline CDR1 and CDR2: MNHEY and SMNVEV (reference sequence). V was pared by 7 bases and J by 5 bases, with 11 bases between.

On this clonotype: Only one base separates this from a far larger clonotype, so it likely reflects a read error. CDR3 nucleotides: TGTGCCAGCAAGGTCACCTACGAGCAGTACTTC. Protein: CASKVTYEQYF. The J gene is TRBJ2-7, the V gene TRBV2; D not certain. The germline CDR1 and CDR2 sequences are SNHLY and FYNNEI. The germline V and J ends were trimmed by 7 bases and 2 bases, with 6 bases remaining between them. This CDR3 comprises 11 residues.

This clonotype was recorded a few times. The rearrangement joins TRBV7-2 to TRBJ2-7; 9 bases match TRBD1. CDR3 length equals 16 residues. The V gene end was trimmed by 2 bases and the J gene end by 4 bases; junction bases not matched to a gene: 9. From germline, CDR1 is SGHTA and CDR2 FQGNSA. CDR3 bases: TGTGCCAGCAGCTTATTTGTGGACAGGGGTTTTTACGAGCAGTACTTC. This codes for CASSLFVDRGFYEQYF.

This clonotype was seen ten or more times. The V gene is TRBV7-9, the J gene TRBJ2-7, with 8 bases that match TRBD1. With V trimmed by 3 bases and J by 0 bases, 10 bases remained unmatched. CDR1 is SEHNR and CDR2 is FQNEAQ in the germline V gene (reference sequence). The CDR3 consists of 17 residues. CDR3 sequence (DNA): TGTGCCAGCAGCTTGCCCCGACGACAGGGGACCTCCTACGAGCAGTACTTC. It translates to CASSLPRRQGTSYEQYF.

Details on this clonotype: This may stem from a read error, because a much larger clone lies one nucleotide away. The chain is built from TRBV5-5 and TRBJ2-3; 11 positions match TRBD2. The V gene's germline CDR1 is SGHKS and CDR2 YYEKEE (reference sequence). CDR3 length: 16 residues. The CDR3 region is CAGSIRLAGWTDTQYF. The CDR3 DNA is TGTGCCGGCAGCATCAGACTAGCGGGATGGACAGATACGCAGTATTTT.

There are a few counts of this clonotype. The chain has TRBV18 and TRBJ2-7; D possibly corresponds to TRBD1 (6 bases). CDR3 length: 14 amino acids. CDR1 is KGHSH, CDR2 LQKENI, per germline. Trimming left V 4 bases short and J 7 bases short, with 17 bases between. The CDR3 reads CASSLLTGLREQYF. The CDR3 DNA reads as TGTGCCAGCTCACTATTGACAGGTCTCAGGGAGCAGTACTTC.

This clonotype was seen a handful of times. The chain carries TRBV29-1 and TRBJ2-1, with 10 bases fitting TRBD2. CDR1 and CDR2 from the germline V gene are SQVTM and ANQGSEA. The junction had 7 bases not matched to a gene; V was cut back by 1 base and J by 4 bases. The CDR3 has 16 residues. CDR3 sequence: CSVEGMTSGPYNEQFF. The DNA for the CDR3 is TGCAGCGTTGAAGGTATGACTAGCGGGCCTTACAATGAGCAGTTCTTC.